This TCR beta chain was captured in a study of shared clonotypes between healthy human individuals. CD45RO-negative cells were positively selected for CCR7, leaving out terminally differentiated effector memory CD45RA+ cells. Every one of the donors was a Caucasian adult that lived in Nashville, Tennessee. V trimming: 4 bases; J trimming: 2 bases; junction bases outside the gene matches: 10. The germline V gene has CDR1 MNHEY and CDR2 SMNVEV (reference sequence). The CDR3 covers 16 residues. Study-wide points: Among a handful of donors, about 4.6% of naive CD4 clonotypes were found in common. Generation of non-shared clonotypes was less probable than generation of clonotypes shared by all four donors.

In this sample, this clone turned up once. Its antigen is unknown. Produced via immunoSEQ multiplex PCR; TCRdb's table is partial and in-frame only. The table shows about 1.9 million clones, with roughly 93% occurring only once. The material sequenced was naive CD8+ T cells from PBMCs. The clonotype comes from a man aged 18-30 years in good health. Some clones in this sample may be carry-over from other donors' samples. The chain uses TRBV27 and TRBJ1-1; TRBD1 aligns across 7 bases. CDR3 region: CASSSPGQRVNTEAFF. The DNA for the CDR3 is TGTGCCAGCAGTTCCCCGGGACAGAGGGTTAACACTGAAGCTTTCTTT.